A single sample gave rise to the 6 T cell receptor beta chains below, sequenced in a study of T cell responses to AZD1222 COVID-19 vaccine. TCRdb's table, derived via immunoSEQ multiplex PCR, lists solely in-frame clones and lacks some. This table has 130,000 or so clones, about 90% appearing once. Here the sequenced sample was peripheral blood, taken on day 0 of AZD1222 vaccination. The source of these receptors is an adult in good health.

The chain has TRBV27 and TRBJ1-4, with a tentative D call TRBD1 (6 bases). The germline V gene has CDR1 MNHEY and CDR2 SMNVEV (reference sequence). The CDR3 runs 14 residues. Trimming cost V 3 bases and J 3 bases, with 8 bases left between them. The CDR3 bases are TGTGCCAGCAGTTTGGGGGCCGCTAATGAAAAACTGTTTTTT. Protein sequence: CASSLGAANEKLFF.

V usage is TRBV12-3 or TRBV12-4 and J usage is TRBJ2-5; perhaps TRBD2 as D (6 bases). The CDR3 is made up of 13 amino acids. Trimming cost V 2 bases and J 5 bases, with 9 bases left between them. The chain's CDR3 is CASSLTSGETQYF. CDR3 coding DNA: TGTGCCAGCAGTTTAACCAGCGGGGAGACCCAGTACTTC.

The CDR3 bases are TGTGCCAGTACCGCTACTAGTAGCAGCAATGAGCAGTTCTTC. It specifies CASTATSSSNEQFF. V gene TRBV19 combines with J gene TRBJ2-1, with D possibly being TRBD2 (5 bases). Germline assignment: CDR1 LNHDA and CDR2 SQIVND (reference sequence). This CDR3 is built from 14 residues. V shed 7 bases and J shed 6 bases, with 16 bases lying between them.

DNA of the CDR3: TGTGCCAGCAGGCCATACAGGGACACTGAAGCTTTCTTT. It is translated as CASRPYRDTEAFF. This sequence joins TRBV27 and TRBJ1-1; D is possibly TRBD1 (6 bases). Trimming pared 6 bases from V and 3 bases from J, leaving 11 bases between. Germline CDR1 MNHEY, CDR2 SMNVEV (reference sequence). This CDR3 is 13 amino acids long.

This sequence joins TRBV9 and TRBJ2-1; D not certain. The V gene lost 4 bases and the J gene lost 8 bases, with 16 bases spanning the gap. The CDR3 is 14 amino acids. Germline V lookup: CDR1 SGDLS, CDR2 YYNGEE. CDR3 nucleotides: TGTGCCAGCAGCTACCGGGTCCGCGGCGATGAGCAGTTCTTC. It yields the protein CASSYRVRGDEQFF.

The chain couples TRBV5-1 to TRBJ1-2; 10 bases match TRBD1. The CDR3 is 14 amino acids. After removal of 2 bases from V and 7 bases from J, the junction contained 5 bases not matched to a gene. Germline CDR1 and CDR2: SGHRS and YFSETQ. CDR3 coding DNA: TGCGCCAGCAGCTTCGGGACAGGGGACTCTGGCTACACCTTC. Translation gives CASSFGTGDSGYTF.